This T cell receptor beta chain was recovered during a study of blood T cell repertoires in COVID-19. Study in general: There were acute and convalescent COVID-19 samples, and they came from the United States, Italy and Spain. Sources were T cells, B-cell-depleted T cells, or PBMCs; the material itself was cDNA or gDNA.

Original analysis: How many nucleated cells were present was estimated from reference gene primer amplification. Libraries were prepared by immunoSEQ multiplex PCR; TCRdb keeps only in-frame clonotypes and omits some of them. Clonal size and the V and J genes are those of that table, whereas D and trimming came from the DNA. Of 28,000 or so clones listed, 88% are singletons. This CDR3 has 15 amino acids. CDR1 is SNHLY and CDR2 is FYNNEI in the germline V gene. Trimming removed 4 bases from V and 3 bases from J; junction bases left unmatched: 4. The genes are TRBV2 and TRBJ2-1; TRBD2 aligns across 9 bases. The source of this sequence is a woman aged 45 to 65 with active COVID-19. Material for sequencing was peripheral blood. In nucleotides, the CDR3 is TGTGCCAGCAGTGTTAGCGGGAGAGTCTACAATGAGCAGTTCTTC. Translating it yields CASSVSGRVYNEQFF.